Following are 9 T cell receptor beta chains from one sample sequenced in a study of T cell repertoires in aging, cancer and after chemotherapy. TCR beta rearrangements were amplified from peripheral blood genomic DNA. Rearranged V-D-J TRB sequences were amplified with a mixed TRB-A/B primer pool. Each CDR3 protein is one row after TCRdb ran MiXCR on the multiplex PCR reads. The sample contains 3,200 or so distinct CDR3 sequences, approximately 30% of which appear only once. Specimen: blood. These receptors all stem from a human donor in good health.

The chain employs TRBV6-5 and TRBJ2-3; D might be TRBD1 (6 bases). V lost 6 bases to trimming and J lost 4 bases, with 14 bases between them. Per the germline V gene, CDR1 is MNHEY and CDR2 is SVGAGI. CDR3 length equals 14 residues. The CDR3 reads CASSSTGWPDTQYF. The CDR3 nucleotides read TGTGCCAGCAGCTCAACAGGGTGGCCAGATACGCAGTATTTT.

The chain uses TRBV6-4 and TRBJ1-4; 7 bases align to TRBD1. The CDR3 extends over 15 amino acids. V gave up 6 bases and J gave up 7 bases; unmatched junction bases: 11. Germline V lookup: CDR1 MRHNA, CDR2 SNTAGT. Written as DNA, the CDR3 is TGTGCCAGCAGACGACCCGGGCAGGGGGGTGAAAAACTGTTTTTT. This codes for CASRRPGQGGEKLFF.

The CDR3: CASSYAGGNTGELFF. As DNA, the CDR3 is TGCGCCAGCAGCTACGCAGGGGGTAACACCGGGGAGCTGTTTTTT. The gene calls are TRBV5-1 and TRBJ2-2, with TRBD1 matching over 7 bases. Losses at the gene ends were 3 bases for V and 2 bases for J; bases not matched to a gene: 4. This CDR3 spans 15 amino acids. Germline V lookup: CDR1 SGHRS, CDR2 YFSETQ.

This clonotype is medium-sized by share. This CDR3 is CASSRGETQYF. CDR3 nucleotides: TGTGCCAGTAGTAGGGGGGAGACCCAGTACTTC. J is TRBJ2-5 and V is TRBV19; either TRBD1 or TRBD2 may fit D (5 bases each). Germline values: CDR1 LNHDA, CDR2 SQIVND (reference sequence). Trimming took 4 bases from V and 5 from J, leaving 5 bases between them. The CDR3 sequence is 11 residues long.

This clonotype was recorded a few times. This chain links TRBV6-4 with TRBJ2-3, with no clear D. Germline assignment: CDR1 MRHNA and CDR2 SNTAGT. This CDR3 has 11 amino acids. Trimming cost V 8 bases and J 6 bases, with 9 bases left between them. CDR3 DNA: TGTGCCAGCCGGGCCGGGGATACGCAGTATTTT. Residues: CASRAGDTQYF.

The V gene is TRBV5-5, the J gene TRBJ1-1; D call uncertain. This CDR3 has 13 residues. CDR1 is SGHKS, CDR2 YYEKEE, per germline (reference sequence). Trimming removed 4 bases from V and 6 bases from J, with 13 bases in between. The CDR3 region has the DNA TGTGCCAGCAGCCCGGGCCCCCCCCCTGAAGCTTTCTTT. It encodes CASSPGPPPEAFF.

Notes on this clonotype: A much larger clonotype is one base distant, so this may be a read error. The chain is built from TRBV7-9 and TRBJ2-7, with D maybe TRBD1 (6 bases). CDR3 length: 15 amino acids. Between the trimmed V and J ends, which lost 7 bases and 2 bases, there was a span of 18 bases. The germline V gene encodes CDR1 SEHNR and CDR2 FQNEAQ (reference sequence). Written as DNA, the CDR3 is TGTGCCAGCACCCCTAAGGCAGGGGACGCCTACGAGCAGTACTTC. It codes for CASTPKAGDAYEQYF.

This clonotype turned up a few times. The chain recombines TRBV18 with TRBJ2-7; D is uncertain. V gave up 4 bases and J gave up 6 bases, with 7 bases separating them. Germline V gives CDR1 KGHSH, CDR2 LQKENI. The CDR3 extends over 11 amino acids. CDR3 nucleotide sequence: TGTGCCAGCTCACTTTTCGGCGAGCAGTACTTC. Its translation is CASSLFGEQYF.

This clonotype was found a few times. V and J are TRBV10-3 and TRBJ2-5; D call uncertain. This CDR3 is built from 11 residues. Between the trimmed V and J ends, which lost 4 bases and 1 base, there was a span of 1 base. Germline lookup yields CDR1 ENHRY and CDR2 SYGVKD. The CDR3 loop is CAISGQETQYF. The CDR3 DNA is TGTGCCATCAGTGGCCAAGAGACCCAGTACTTC.